This T cell receptor (beta chain) emerged from a study of blood T cell repertoires in COVID-19. Overall study: COVID-19 samples, acute and convalescent, were from the United States, Italy and Spain. In each case, the material was cDNA or gDNA derived from T cells, B-cell-depleted T cells, or PBMCs.

Only one count was recorded for this clone. Authors' processing steps: Counts of nucleated cells, estimated from reference gene primer amplification, were obtained. Profiled with immunoSEQ multiplex PCR; TCRdb holds only in-frame clones, not every one. The D gene and trimming were derived from the DNA, and the V and J assignments and clone size from that table. The table shows under 300,000 clones, with around nine tenths occurring only once. V shed 2 bases, J shed 7 bases, and the junction held 4 bases outside the gene matches. Germline lookup yields CDR1 SGHNT and CDR2 YENEEA. This CDR3 is 13 amino acids long.

The chain is built from TRBV11-3 and TRBJ1-2; 7 bases fit TRBD1. The source is a woman in her thirties or forties who had recovered from COVID-19. Sequencing used peripheral blood. CDR3: CASSLTQGLGYTF. DNA for the CDR3: TGTGCCAGCAGCTTAACACAGGGGCTTGGCTACACCTTC.